Below, one T cell receptor beta chain is given with its context. These data belong to a study of blood T cell repertoires in COVID-19. The method was immunoSEQ multiplex PCR; TCRdb's version includes in-frame clones alone and lacks a portion of them. This table holds 270,000 or so clones, 84% found once. V trimming: 5 bases; J trimming: 6 bases; junction bases outside the gene matches: 5. Germline V lookup: CDR1 SGHTA, CDR2 FQGNSA. There are 14 residues in the CDR3. Sequencing was carried out using peripheral blood. The source is a human donor in a cohort sampled during active COVID-19. The rearrangement joins TRBV7-2 to TRBJ2-7, with 12 nucleotides matching TRBD2. CDR3 DNA sequence: TGTGCCAGCAGCACTAGCGGGGGGCAGGGCGAGCAGTACTTC. The encoded protein is CASSTSGGQGEQYF.